The 29 T cell receptor beta chains presented below share a single source sample, sequenced in a study of T cells expressing NK-cell markers. TCRdb reprocessed the 5' RACE reads and stores each CDR3 protein as one record, lacking DNA. This table lists 350,000 to 500,000 distinct CDR3 sequences. The specimen sequenced was blood T cells: a sorted CD56 or NKG2C T cell subset, CD4+ or CD8+ T cells, or bulk PBMC T cells (not recorded which). The receptor set was obtained from a woman between 18 and 69 years old in good health.

The chain has TRBV30 and TRBJ2-3; the TCRdb D gene call, TRBD2, has no DNA to confirm it. There are 15 residues in the CDR3. Germline V gives CDR1 GTSNPN, CDR2 SVGIG (reference sequence). CDR3: CAWSVGAGDMDTQYF.

This rearrangement joins TRBV15 to TRBJ2-2; there is no DNA to check the TCRdb D call of TRBD2. Germline-derived CDR1 and CDR2 are LNHNV and YYDKDF (reference sequence). The CDR3 sequence is 17 residues long. CDR3 region: CATSRIRETLNTGELFF.

The V and J genes are TRBV4-3 and TRBJ2-1; TCRdb selects TRBD2, and the lack of DNA leaves this call unchecked. The CDR3 totals 17 residues. The germline V gene has CDR1 LGHNA and CDR2 YSLEER. The CDR3 sequence: CASSHLAEWASYNEQFF.

The rearrangement joins TRBV6-1 to TRBJ2-1; TCRdb reports TRBD2, a call that lacks DNA to check it against. The germline CDR1 and CDR2 sequences are MNHNS and SASEGT. The CDR3 runs to 15 residues. The CDR3 reads CASSEGTSRNNEQFF.

The chain links TRBV7-3 to TRBJ2-1; the TCRdb D gene call, TRBD2, has no DNA to confirm it. CDR1 and CDR2 from the germline V gene are SGHTA and FQGTGA. The CDR3 runs 14 residues. The CDR3 is CASSNSGVDNEQFF.

The V call is TRBV10-3, the J call TRBJ2-2; TCRdb designates TRBD1, a call that cannot be tested without DNA. CDR3 length: 16 amino acids. Germline V gene data show CDR1 as ENHRY and CDR2 as SYGVKD. This CDR3 reads CAISESAPSYTGELFF.

The chain couples TRBV27 to TRBJ2-7; TCRdb selects TRBD1, and the lack of DNA leaves this call unchecked. CDR1 and CDR2 from the germline V gene are MNHEY and SMNVEV (reference sequence). The CDR3 totals 15 residues. CDR3 protein: CASSSPWQGAYEQYF.

This chain joins TRBV12-3 or TRBV12-4 and TRBJ2-2; the D gene TCRdb calls, TRBD2, cannot be checked with no DNA. CDR3 length equals 13 residues. This chain's CDR3 is CASSGLGLGELFF.

This chain links TRBV9 with TRBJ2-7; with no DNA, the TCRdb D assignment of TRBD1 cannot be verified. CDR1 is SGDLS and CDR2 is YYNGEE in the germline V gene. The CDR3 runs to 16 residues. CDR3 protein: CASSAPPETDPYEQYF. Drawing the rest from reference TRBV9 and TRBJ2-7, the complete variable domain is DSGVTQTPKHLITATGQRVTLRCSPRSGDLSVYWYQQSLDQGLQFLIQYYNGEERAKGNILERFSAQQFPDLHSELNLSSLELGDSALYFCASSAPPETDPYEQYFGPGTRLTVT.

The V gene is TRBV3-1, the J gene TRBJ2-1. Germline V CDR1 and CDR2: LGHDT, YNNKEL (reference sequence). This CDR3 region has 12 residues. CDR3 loop: CASSQDPHEQFF.

The V call is TRBV7-2, the J call TRBJ1-2. The CDR3 totals 14 residues. Per the germline V gene, CDR1 is SGHTA and CDR2 is FQGNSA. CDR3 in amino acids: CASSFMTSNYGYTF.

The chain recombines TRBV10-3 with TRBJ1-1. Per germline, CDR1 ENHRY and CDR2 SYGVKD. CDR3 length: 14 residues. The CDR3 spells CAIRATPSNTEAFF.

The genes are TRBV5-6 and TRBJ1-1; checking the TCRdb D call of TRBD1 is not possible without DNA. Germline values: CDR1 SGHDT, CDR2 YYEEEE. The CDR3 runs 14 residues. The CDR3 sequence: CASSFRGLPKIAFF.

This sequence joins TRBV4-1 and TRBJ1-4; TCRdb gives TRBD1 as the D gene, but with no DNA this cannot be confirmed. CDR1 and CDR2 (germline): MGHRA, YSYEKL. The CDR3 contains 14 residues. CDR3 loop: CASSQPDRNEKLFF.

The chain recombines TRBV29-1 with TRBJ1-1. This CDR3 is 13 amino acids long. CDR1 and CDR2 (germline): SQVTM, ANQGSEA. The CDR3 loop is CSAEAAERTEAFF. Supplemented by reference TRBV29-1 and TRBJ1-1, the full variable domain reads SAVISQKPSRDICQRGTSLTIQCQVDSQVTMMFWYRQQPGQSLTLIATANQGSEATYESGFVIDKFPISRPNLTFSTLTVSNMSPEDSSIYLCSAEAAERTEAFFGQGTRLTVV.

The chain employs TRBV20-1 and TRBJ1-1; the D gene TCRdb calls, TRBD1, cannot be checked with no DNA. Germline V gene sequence: CDR1 DFQATT, CDR2 SNEGSKA (reference sequence). This CDR3 spans 12 amino acids. The CDR3: CSARQGDTEAFF.

V usage is TRBV6-1 and J usage is TRBJ2-2; TCRdb returns TRBD1, unconfirmable since there is no DNA. In germline, CDR1 is MNHNS, CDR2 SASEGT. This CDR3 is built from 13 residues. The CDR3 sequence: CASGGQGAGELFF.

The V call is TRBV7-2, the J call TRBJ2-1; TCRdb reports TRBD2, a call that lacks DNA to check it against. The CDR3 consists of 16 residues. The V gene's germline CDR1 is SGHTA and CDR2 FQGNSA. CDR3 region: CASSLMRASGWNEQFF.

This CDR3 is CASTLTSTGELFF. This chain connects TRBV5-6 to TRBJ2-2; the D gene TCRdb calls, TRBD2, cannot be checked with no DNA. The germline V gene encodes CDR1 SGHDT and CDR2 YYEEEE. This CDR3 has 13 residues.

CDR3 region: CASSPDRTNTGELFF. The chain is built from TRBV7-9 and TRBJ2-2; TCRdb's D gene call, TRBD1, goes unchecked for lack of DNA. From germline, CDR1 is SEHNR and CDR2 FQNEAQ (reference sequence). This CDR3 spans 15 amino acids.

The chain combines TRBV10-2 with TRBJ2-7; TCRdb's D call of TRBD2 is untestable without DNA. The germline CDR1 and CDR2 sequences are WSHSY and SAAADI. This CDR3 contains 14 residues. CDR3 sequence: CASSESAGVGEQYF.

This chain joins TRBV20-1 and TRBJ1-4; the D call of TRBD1 rests on TCRdb alone, since no DNA is present to check it. The CDR3 has 14 residues. Per the germline V gene, CDR1 is DFQATT and CDR2 is SNEGSKA (reference sequence). CDR3 sequence reads: CSAGRQGGNEKLFF.

The chain links TRBV6-2 or TRBV6-3 to TRBJ2-3. Germline CDR1 MNHEY, CDR2 SVGEGT. This CDR3 has 14 amino acids. The CDR3: CASSYVGRTDTQYF.

The gene calls are TRBV9 and TRBJ2-1; TCRdb proposes TRBD2, but this gene call is untestable without DNA. This CDR3 is built from 16 residues. Germline lookup yields CDR1 SGDLS and CDR2 YYNGEE. CDR3 in amino acids: CASSVGFGGLDNEQFF.

The chain carries TRBV12-3 or TRBV12-4 and TRBJ1-6. This CDR3 spans 12 amino acids. CDR3 sequence reads: CASSLGLSPLHF.

The chain links TRBV7-2 to TRBJ1-1; the D call of TRBD1 rests on TCRdb alone, since no DNA is present to check it. The CDR3 runs to 15 residues. CDR1 SGHTA and CDR2 FQGNSA come from the germline V gene. CDR3 in amino acids: CASSDVQGADTEAFF.

The V gene is TRBV25-1, the J gene TRBJ2-6; TCRdb's D call, TRBD1, is unchecked because there is no DNA. CDR1 is MGHDK, CDR2 SYGVNS, per germline. The CDR3 loop spans 15 amino acids. CDR3 region: CASSESGAGANVLTF.

The CDR3: CASSMQRGYEQFF. The chain has TRBV19 and TRBJ2-1; the D gene TCRdb calls, TRBD2, cannot be checked with no DNA. The CDR3 spans 13 residues. In germline, CDR1 is LNHDA, CDR2 SQIVND (reference sequence).

V and J are TRBV7-6 and TRBJ1-4; as DNA is missing, the TRBD1 call by TCRdb cannot be tested. Germline loops: CDR1 SGHVS, CDR2 FNYEAQ. The CDR3 is 17 amino acids. The CDR3 protein is CASSLVPPGQGNEKLFF.